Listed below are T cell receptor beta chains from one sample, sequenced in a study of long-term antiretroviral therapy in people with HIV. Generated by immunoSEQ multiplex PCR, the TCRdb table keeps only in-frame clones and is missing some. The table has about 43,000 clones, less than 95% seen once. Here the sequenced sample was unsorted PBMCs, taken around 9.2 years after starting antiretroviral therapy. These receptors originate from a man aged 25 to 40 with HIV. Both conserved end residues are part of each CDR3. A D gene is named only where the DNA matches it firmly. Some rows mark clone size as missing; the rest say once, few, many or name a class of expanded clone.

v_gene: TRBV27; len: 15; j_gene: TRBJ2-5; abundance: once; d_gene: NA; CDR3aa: CASSLSRGILETQYF; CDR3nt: TGTGCCAGCAGTTTATCGAGAGGAATACTGGAGACCCAGTACTTC
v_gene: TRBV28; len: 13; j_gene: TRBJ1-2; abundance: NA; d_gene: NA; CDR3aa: CASSLSGAHGYTF; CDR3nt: TGTGCCAGCAGTTTAAGCGGGGCCCATGGCTACACCTTC
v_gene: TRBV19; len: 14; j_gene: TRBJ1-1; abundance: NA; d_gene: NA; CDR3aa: CASSPGQLNTEAFF; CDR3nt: TGTGCCAGTAGTCCTGGACAGTTGAACACTGAAGCTTTCTTT
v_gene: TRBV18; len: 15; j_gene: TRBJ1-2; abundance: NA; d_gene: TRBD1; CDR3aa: CASSPRGQGSEGYTF; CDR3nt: TGTGCCAGCTCACCGAGGGGACAGGGCTCTGAGGGCTACACCTTC
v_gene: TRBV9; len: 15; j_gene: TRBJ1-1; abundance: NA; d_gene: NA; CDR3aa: CASSLGGAIDTEAFF; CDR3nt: TGTGCCAGCAGCCTAGGAGGGGCGATAGACACTGAAGCTTTCTTT
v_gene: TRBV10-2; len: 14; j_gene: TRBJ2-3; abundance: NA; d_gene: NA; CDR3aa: CASSEYGSTDTQYF; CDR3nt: TGCGCCAGCAGTGAGTACGGCAGCACAGATACGCAGTATTTT
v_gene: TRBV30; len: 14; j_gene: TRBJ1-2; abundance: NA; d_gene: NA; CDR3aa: CAFLWYGGSYGYTF; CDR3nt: TGTGCCTTCTTATGGTATGGAGGGAGCTATGGCTACACCTTC
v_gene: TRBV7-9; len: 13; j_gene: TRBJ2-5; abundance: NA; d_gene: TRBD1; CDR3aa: CASERTGQETQYF; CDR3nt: TGTGCCAGCGAACGGACAGGCCAAGAGACCCAGTACTTC
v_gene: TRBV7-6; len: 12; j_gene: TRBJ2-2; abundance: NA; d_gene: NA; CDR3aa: CASSLDVGELFF; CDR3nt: TGTGCCAGCAGCTTAGATGTCGGGGAGCTGTTTTTT
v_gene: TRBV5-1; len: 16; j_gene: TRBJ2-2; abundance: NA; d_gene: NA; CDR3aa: CASSLAPTANTGELFF; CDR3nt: TGCGCCAGCAGCTTGGCGCCGACAGCAAACACCGGGGAACTGTTTTTT
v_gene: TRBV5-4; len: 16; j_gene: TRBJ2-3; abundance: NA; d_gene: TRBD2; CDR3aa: CASSQESGGGADTQYF; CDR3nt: TGTGCCAGCAGCCAAGAATCGGGGGGTGGGGCAGATACGCAGTATTTT
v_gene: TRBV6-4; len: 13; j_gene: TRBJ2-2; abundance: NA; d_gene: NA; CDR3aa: CASSDKGTGELFF; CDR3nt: TGTGCCAGCAGTGACAAGGGCACCGGGGAGCTGTTTTTT
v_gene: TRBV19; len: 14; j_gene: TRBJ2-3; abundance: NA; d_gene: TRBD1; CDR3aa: CASRPDRVRDTQYF; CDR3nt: TGTGCCAGTAGACCAGACAGGGTGAGGGATACGCAGTATTTT
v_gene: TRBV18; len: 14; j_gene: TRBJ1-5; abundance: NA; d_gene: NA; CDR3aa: CASSPGTSNQPQHF; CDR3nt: TGTGCCAGCTCACCCGGGACATCTAATCAGCCCCAGCATTTT
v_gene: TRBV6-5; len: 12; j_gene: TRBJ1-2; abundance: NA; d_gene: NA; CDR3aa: CASRRLPYGYTF; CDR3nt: TGTGCCAGCAGACGACTGCCTTATGGCTACACCTTC
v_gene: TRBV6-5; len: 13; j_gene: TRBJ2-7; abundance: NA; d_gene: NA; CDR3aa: CASSGIPRNEQYF; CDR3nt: TGTGCCAGCAGCGGGATTCCCCGGAACGAGCAGTACTTC
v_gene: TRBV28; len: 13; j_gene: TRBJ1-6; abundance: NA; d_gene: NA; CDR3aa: CASAGHTNSPLHF; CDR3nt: TGTGCCAGCGCAGGACACACTAATTCACCCCTCCACTTT
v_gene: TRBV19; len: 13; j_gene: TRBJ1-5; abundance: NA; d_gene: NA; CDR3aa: CASSIVLNQPQHF; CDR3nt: TGTGCCAGTAGTATAGTTTTAAATCAGCCCCAGCATTTT
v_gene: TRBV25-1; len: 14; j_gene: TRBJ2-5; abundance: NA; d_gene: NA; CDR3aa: CASSVGHLQETQYF; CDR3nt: TGTGCCAGCAGCGTGGGACATCTACAAGAGACCCAGTACTTC
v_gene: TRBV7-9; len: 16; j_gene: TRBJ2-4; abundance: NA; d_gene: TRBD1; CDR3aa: CASSLGTGTDKNIQYF; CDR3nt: TGTGCCAGCAGCTTAGGAACCGGGACAGATAAAAACATTCAGTACTTC
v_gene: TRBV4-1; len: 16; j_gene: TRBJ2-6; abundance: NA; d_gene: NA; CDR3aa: CASSQDLASGANVLTF; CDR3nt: TGCGCCAGCAGCCAAGATCTGGCTTCTGGGGCCAACGTCCTGACTTTC
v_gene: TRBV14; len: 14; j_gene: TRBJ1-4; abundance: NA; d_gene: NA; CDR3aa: CASSMVGLGEKLFF; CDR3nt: TGTGCCAGCAGCATGGTGGGTCTTGGTGAAAAACTGTTTTTT
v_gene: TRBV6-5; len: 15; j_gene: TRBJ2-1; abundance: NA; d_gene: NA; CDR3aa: CASSYAGSSYNEQFF; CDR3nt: TGTGCCAGCAGTTACGCAGGGTCTTCCTACAATGAGCAGTTCTTC
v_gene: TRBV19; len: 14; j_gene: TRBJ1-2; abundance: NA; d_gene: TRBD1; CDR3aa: CASSRRQGNYGYTF; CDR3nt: TGTGCCAGTAGTAGAAGACAGGGAAACTATGGCTACACCTTC
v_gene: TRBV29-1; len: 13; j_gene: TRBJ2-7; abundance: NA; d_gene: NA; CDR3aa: CSVVGAHPYEQYF; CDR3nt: TGCAGCGTTGTGGGTGCTCACCCCTACGAGCAGTACTTC
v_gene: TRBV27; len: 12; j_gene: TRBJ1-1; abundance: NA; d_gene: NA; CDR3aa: CASSSARSEAFF; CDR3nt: TGTGCCAGCAGTTCTGCGCGGTCTGAAGCTTTCTTT